This entry lists 14 T cell receptor beta chains sequenced from one sample in a study of T cells expressing NK-cell markers. TCRdb re-called the 5' RACE reads, yielding one record per CDR3 amino acid sequence without DNA. This repertoire includes fewer than 300,000 distinct CDR3 sequences. What was sequenced was blood T cells: a sorted CD56 or NKG2C T cell subset, CD4+ or CD8+ T cells, or bulk PBMC T cells (not recorded which). The receptor source for this set is a woman aged 18-70 years in good health.

This CDR3 is CASSYYRPGAGETQYF. The chain carries TRBV6-5 and TRBJ2-5; TCRdb's assignment of TRBD1 cannot be checked, as there is no DNA. This CDR3 contains 16 residues. Germline V gene data show CDR1 as MNHEY and CDR2 as SVGAGI.

This chain connects TRBV7-2 to TRBJ1-5; TCRdb gives TRBD1 as the D gene, but with no DNA this cannot be confirmed. The CDR3 has 14 residues. Germline CDR1 and CDR2: SGHTA and FQGNSA. The CDR3 protein is CASSPDRVAQPQHF.

The chain is built from TRBV29-1 and TRBJ1-1; TCRdb's D gene call, TRBD1, goes unchecked for lack of DNA. The CDR3 extends over 12 amino acids. CDR1 is SQVTM and CDR2 is ANQGSEA in the germline V gene. CDR3 sequence reads: CSVGDRVGEAFF. Together with reference TRBV29-1 and TRBJ1-1, the CDR3 gives the full variable domain: SAVISQKPSRDICQRGTSLTIQCQVDSQVTMMFWYRQQPGQSLTLIATANQGSEATYESGFVIDKFPISRPNLTFSTLTVSNMSPEDSSIYLCSVGDRVGEAFFGQGTRLTVV.

The CDR3 loop is CASSLAGLPGTQYF. The chain uses TRBV7-7 and TRBJ2-5; the D gene TCRdb calls, TRBD1, cannot be checked with no DNA. Germline CDR1 is SSHAT and CDR2 is FNYEAQ (reference sequence). The CDR3 extends over 14 amino acids.

V gene TRBV12-3 or TRBV12-4 combines with J gene TRBJ2-7; absent DNA, TCRdb's TRBD1 call cannot be checked. The CDR3 covers 11 residues. The CDR3: CASRRGDKQYF.

V gene TRBV6-5 combines with J gene TRBJ1-1; TCRdb's D call, TRBD1, is unchecked because there is no DNA. Germline CDR1 MNHEY, CDR2 SVGAGI. The CDR3 extends over 15 amino acids. The chain's CDR3 is CASSSPQGKNTEAFF.

The rearrangement links TRBV20-1 to TRBJ2-1; as DNA is missing, the TRBD2 call by TCRdb cannot be tested. The CDR3 runs 14 residues. The V gene's germline CDR1 is DFQATT and CDR2 SNEGSKA (reference sequence). Here the CDR3 reads CSAAWRGGYNEQFF.

V is TRBV7-2 and J is TRBJ1-1; TCRdb names TRBD1, which stays unverified in the absence of DNA. Germline CDR1 reads SGHTA; CDR2 reads FQGNSA. The CDR3 length is 16 residues. CDR3: CASSLVLGTGATEAFF.

The chain links TRBV2 to TRBJ1-1. Germline lookup yields CDR1 SNHLY and CDR2 FYNNEI. CDR3 size: 13 residues. The CDR3 sequence: CASSEREQTEAFF. Full variable domain (rest looked up from reference TRBV2 and TRBJ1-1): EPEVTQTPSHQVTQMGQEVILRCVPISNHLYFYWYRQILGQKVEFLVSFYNNEISEKSEIFDDQFSVERPDGSNFTLKIRSTKLEDSAMYFCASSEREQTEAFFGQGTRLTVV.

The chain joins TRBV7-6 to TRBJ2-2; there is no DNA to check the TCRdb D call of TRBD1. The CDR3 runs to 16 residues. The V gene's germline CDR1 is SGHVS and CDR2 FNYEAQ. This CDR3 reads CASSLTPSANTGELFF.

J is TRBJ1-2 and V is TRBV29-1. The CDR3 is made up of 11 amino acids. CDR1 is SQVTM and CDR2 is ANQGSEA in the germline V gene. The CDR3 here is CSVDGGTRNTF.

The genes are TRBV5-1 and TRBJ2-2. Germline V CDR1 and CDR2: SGHRS, YFSETQ. The CDR3 runs to 15 residues. CDR3 region: CASSLAGSNTGELFF.

J is TRBJ2-1 and V is TRBV29-1; TCRdb names TRBD2, which stays unverified in the absence of DNA. Germline CDR1 reads SQVTM; CDR2 reads ANQGSEA. This CDR3 comprises 15 residues. The CDR3 sequence is CSALGTSGTYNEQFF.

V usage is TRBV27 and J usage is TRBJ2-3; the TRBD2 assignment by TCRdb is unverifiable without DNA. The CDR3 extends over 16 amino acids. Germline V gene sequence: CDR1 MNHEY, CDR2 SMNVEV (reference sequence). This CDR3 reads CASSAGLAASRDTQYF.